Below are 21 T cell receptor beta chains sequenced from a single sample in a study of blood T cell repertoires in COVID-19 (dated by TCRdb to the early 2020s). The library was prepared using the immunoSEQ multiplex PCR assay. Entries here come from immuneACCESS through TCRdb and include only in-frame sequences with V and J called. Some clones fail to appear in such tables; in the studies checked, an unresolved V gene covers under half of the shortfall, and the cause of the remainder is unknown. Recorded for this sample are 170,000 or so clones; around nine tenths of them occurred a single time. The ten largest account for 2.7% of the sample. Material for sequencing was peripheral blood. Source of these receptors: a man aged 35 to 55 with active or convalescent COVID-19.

The CDR3 sequence is CASSPDPGLQETQYF. For the CDR3, the DNA is TGTGCCAGCAGCCCCGACCCAGGGCTCCAAGAGACCCAGTACTTC. This sequence joins TRBV9 and TRBJ2-5, with a weak D call TRBD1 (5 bases). CDR3 length: 15 amino acids. Trimming shortened V by 4 bases and J by 1 base, and 14 bases separated the two germline ends. Germline loops: CDR1 SGDLS, CDR2 YYNGEE.

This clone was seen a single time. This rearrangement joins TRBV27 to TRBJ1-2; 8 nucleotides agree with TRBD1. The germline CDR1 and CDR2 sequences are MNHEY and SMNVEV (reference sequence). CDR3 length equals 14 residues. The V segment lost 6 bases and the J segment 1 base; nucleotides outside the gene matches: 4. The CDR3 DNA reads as TGTGCCAGCAGGGGGACAGGCATTAACTATGGCTACACCTTC. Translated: CASRGTGINYGYTF.

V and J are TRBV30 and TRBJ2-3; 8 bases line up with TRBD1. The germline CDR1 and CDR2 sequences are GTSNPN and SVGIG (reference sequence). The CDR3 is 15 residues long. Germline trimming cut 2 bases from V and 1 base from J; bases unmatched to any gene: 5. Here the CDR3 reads CAWSPRGLGTDTQYF. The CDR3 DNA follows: TGTGCCTGGAGTCCCAGGGGGCTCGGCACAGATACGCAGTATTTT. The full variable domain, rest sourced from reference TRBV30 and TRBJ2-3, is SQTIHQWPATLVQPVGSPLSLECTVEGTSNPNLYWYRQAAGRGLQLLFYSVGIGQISSEVPQNLSASRPQDRQFILSSKKLLLSDSGFYLCAWSPRGLGTDTQYFGPGTRLTVL.

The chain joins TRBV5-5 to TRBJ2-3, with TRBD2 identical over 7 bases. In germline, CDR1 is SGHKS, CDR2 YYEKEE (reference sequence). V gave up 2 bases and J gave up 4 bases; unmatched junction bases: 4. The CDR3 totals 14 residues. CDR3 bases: TGTGCCAGCAGCTTCCATCTAGCGGCAGATACGCAGTATTTT. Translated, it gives CASSFHLAADTQYF.

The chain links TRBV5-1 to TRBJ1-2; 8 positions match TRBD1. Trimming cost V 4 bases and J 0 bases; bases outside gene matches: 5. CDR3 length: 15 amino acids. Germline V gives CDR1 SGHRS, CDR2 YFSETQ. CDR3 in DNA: TGCGCCAGCAGCCCTGGACAGGGTTCTAACTATGGCTACACCTTC. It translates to CASSPGQGSNYGYTF.

This chain's CDR3 is CASSQEHRLGGGELFF. The CDR3 DNA is TGCGCCAGCAGCCAAGAGCACAGGTTGGGTGGCGGGGAGCTGTTTTTT. The J gene is TRBJ2-2, the V gene TRBV4-1; perhaps TRBD1 as D (5 bases). Trimming removed 0 bases at V and 7 bases at J, with 15 bases between. This CDR3 is built from 16 residues. CDR1 is MGHRA, CDR2 YSYEKL, per germline.

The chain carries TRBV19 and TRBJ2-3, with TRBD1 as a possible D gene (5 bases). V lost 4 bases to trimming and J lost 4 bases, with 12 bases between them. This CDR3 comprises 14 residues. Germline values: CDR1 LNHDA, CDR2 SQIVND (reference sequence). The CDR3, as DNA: TGTGCCAGTAGTACCGCTGACAGTCCAGATACGCAGTATTTT. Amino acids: CASSTADSPDTQYF. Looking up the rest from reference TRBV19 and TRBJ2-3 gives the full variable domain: DGGITQSPKYLFRKEGQNVTLSCEQNLNHDAMYWYRQDPGQGLRLIYYSQIVNDFQKGDIAEGYSVSREKKESFPLTVTSAQKNPTAFYLCASSTADSPDTQYFGPGTRLTVL.

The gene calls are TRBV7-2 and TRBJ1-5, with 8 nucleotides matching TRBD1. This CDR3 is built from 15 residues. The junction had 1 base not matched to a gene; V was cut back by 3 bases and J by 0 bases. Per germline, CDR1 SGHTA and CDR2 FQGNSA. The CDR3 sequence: CASSFGTGSNQPQHF. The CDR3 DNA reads TGTGCCAGCAGCTTCGGGACAGGTAGCAATCAGCCCCAGCATTTT.

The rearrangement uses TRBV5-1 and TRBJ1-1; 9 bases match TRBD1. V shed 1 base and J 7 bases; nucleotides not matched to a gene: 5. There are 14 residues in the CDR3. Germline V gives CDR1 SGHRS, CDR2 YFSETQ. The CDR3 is CASSLTGQGREAFF. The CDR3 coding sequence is TGCGCCAGCAGCTTGACGGGACAGGGCCGTGAAGCTTTCTTT.

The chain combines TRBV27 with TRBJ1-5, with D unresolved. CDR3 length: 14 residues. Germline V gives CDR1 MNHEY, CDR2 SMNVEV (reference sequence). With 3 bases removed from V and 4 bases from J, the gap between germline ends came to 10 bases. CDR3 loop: CASSFGSRNQPQHF. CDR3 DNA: TGTGCCAGCAGTTTCGGGAGTCGGAATCAGCCCCAGCATTTT.

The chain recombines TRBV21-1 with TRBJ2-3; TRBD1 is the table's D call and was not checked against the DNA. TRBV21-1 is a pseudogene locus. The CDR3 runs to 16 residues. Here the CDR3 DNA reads TGTGCCAGCAGCAAAGCGTTGGGACAGGGGACAGATACGCAGTATTTT. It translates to CASSKALGQGTDTQYF.

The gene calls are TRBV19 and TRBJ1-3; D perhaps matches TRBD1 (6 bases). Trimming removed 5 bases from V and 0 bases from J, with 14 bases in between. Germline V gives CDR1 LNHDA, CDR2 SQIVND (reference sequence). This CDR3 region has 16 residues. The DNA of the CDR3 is TGTGCCAGTAGTCCGGGACATGCCAGCTCTGGAAACACCATATATTTT. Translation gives CASSPGHASSGNTIYF. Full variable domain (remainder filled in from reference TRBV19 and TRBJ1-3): DGGITQSPKYLFRKEGQNVTLSCEQNLNHDAMYWYRQDPGQGLRLIYYSQIVNDFQKGDIAEGYSVSREKKESFPLTVTSAQKNPTAFYLCASSPGHASSGNTIYFGEGSWLTVV.

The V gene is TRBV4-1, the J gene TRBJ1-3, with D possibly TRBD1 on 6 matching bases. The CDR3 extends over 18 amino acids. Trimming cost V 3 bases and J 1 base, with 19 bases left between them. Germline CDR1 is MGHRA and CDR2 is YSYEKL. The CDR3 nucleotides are TGCGCCAGCAGCCAGCCCACGGGGACAAGCGTATCTGGAAACACCATATATTTT. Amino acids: CASSQPTGTSVSGNTIYF.

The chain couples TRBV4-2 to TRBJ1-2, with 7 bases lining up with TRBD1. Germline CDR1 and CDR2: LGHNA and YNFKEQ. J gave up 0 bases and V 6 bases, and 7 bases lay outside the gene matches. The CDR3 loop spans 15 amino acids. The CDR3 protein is CASSEQGTTNYGYTF. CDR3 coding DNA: TGTGCCAGCAGTGAACAGGGGACGACTAACTATGGCTACACCTTC.

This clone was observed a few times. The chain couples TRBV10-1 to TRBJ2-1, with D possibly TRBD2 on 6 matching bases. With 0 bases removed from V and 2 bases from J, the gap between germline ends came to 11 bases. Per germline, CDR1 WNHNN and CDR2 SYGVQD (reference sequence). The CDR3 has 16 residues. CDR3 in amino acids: CASSESGGATYNEQFF. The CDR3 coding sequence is TGCGCCAGCAGTGAGTCAGGCGGGGCGACCTACAATGAGCAGTTCTTC.

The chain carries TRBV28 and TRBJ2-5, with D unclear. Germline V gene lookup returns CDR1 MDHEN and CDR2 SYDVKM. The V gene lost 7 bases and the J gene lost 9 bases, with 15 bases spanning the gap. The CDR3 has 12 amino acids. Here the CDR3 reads CASTTSLSSQYF. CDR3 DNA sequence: TGTGCCAGCACGACATCCTTATCTTCCCAGTACTTC.

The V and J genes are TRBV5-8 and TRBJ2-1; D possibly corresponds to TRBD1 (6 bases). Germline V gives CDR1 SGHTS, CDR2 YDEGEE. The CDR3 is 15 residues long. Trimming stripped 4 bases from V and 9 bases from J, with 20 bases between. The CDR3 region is CASSPGQFLEGEQFF. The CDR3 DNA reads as TGTGCCAGCAGCCCAGGACAGTTTCTCGAGGGTGAGCAGTTCTTC.

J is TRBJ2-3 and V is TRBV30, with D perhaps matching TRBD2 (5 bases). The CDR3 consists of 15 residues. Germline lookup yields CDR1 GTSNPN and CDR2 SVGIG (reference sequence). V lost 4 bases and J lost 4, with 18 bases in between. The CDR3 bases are TGTGCCTGGACGACCGCGGGTCAGGCTCCAGATACGCAGTATTTT. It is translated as CAWTTAGQAPDTQYF.

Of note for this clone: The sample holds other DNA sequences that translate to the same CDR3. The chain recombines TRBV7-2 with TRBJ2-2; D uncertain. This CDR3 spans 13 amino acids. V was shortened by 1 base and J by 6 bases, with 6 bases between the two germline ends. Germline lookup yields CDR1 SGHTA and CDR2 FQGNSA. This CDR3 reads CASSLGWPGELFF. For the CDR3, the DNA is TGTGCCAGCAGCTTAGGGTGGCCCGGGGAGCTGTTTTTT.

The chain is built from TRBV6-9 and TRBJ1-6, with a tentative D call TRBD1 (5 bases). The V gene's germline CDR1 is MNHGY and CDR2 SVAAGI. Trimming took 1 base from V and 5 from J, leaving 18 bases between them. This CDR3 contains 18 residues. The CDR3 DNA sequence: TGTGCCAGCAGTTATTGGGATTATCAGGGTCCACATAATTCACCCCTCCACTTT. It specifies CASSYWDYQGPHNSPLHF.

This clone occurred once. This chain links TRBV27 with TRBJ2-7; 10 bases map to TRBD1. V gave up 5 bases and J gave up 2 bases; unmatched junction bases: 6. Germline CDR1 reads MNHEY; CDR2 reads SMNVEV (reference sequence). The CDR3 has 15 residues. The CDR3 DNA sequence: TGTGCCAGCAGTGAGTGGGGGACAGGGGCCTACGAGCAGTACTTC. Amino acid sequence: CASSEWGTGAYEQYF.